This T cell receptor beta chain was identified in a study of cytomegalovirus exposure and HLA in healthy donors. Study background: Later, an analysis reported that the roughly 120 validation repertoires had used the same platform as the roughly 700 first-cohort repertoires.

The donors were members of the approximately 130-subject validation cohort (separate from the 666-subject first cohort). V trimming: 5 bases; J trimming: 7 bases; junction bases outside the gene matches: 6. Germline V gene lookup returns CDR1 MDHEN and CDR2 SYDVKM. The CDR3 totals 15 residues. As regards this clone: Antigen unknown.

Study conclusions and caveats: In a later analysis, first-cohort TCR clusters were found to tend to co-occur in the 100 to 150 validation repertoires.

Profiling relied on immunoSEQ multiplex PCR, and the TCRdb table lists in-frame clones only, not all of them. The table shows some 240,000 clones, with about 90% occurring only once. This clonotype originated in a woman aged 30 to 39 in good health and CMV-seropositive. The gene calls are TRBV28 and TRBJ1-4; 11 bases align to TRBD1. The sequencing sample was made of PBMCs. CDR3 region: CASSPDRGLVEKLFF. The CDR3 DNA follows: TGTGCCAGCAGTCCGGACAGGGGGCTGGTTGAAAAACTGTTTTTT. Combining the CDR3 with reference TRBV28 and TRBJ1-4 gives the whole variable domain DVKVTQSSRYLVKRTGEKVFLECVQDMDHENMFWYRQDPGLGLRLIYFSYDVKMKEKGDIPEGYSVSREKKERFSLILESASTNQTSMYLCASSPDRGLVEKLFFGSGTQLSVL.